This T cell receptor (beta chain) stems from a study of CD8+ T cells in alopecia areata. This clone occurred a few times. In each case, RNA was isolated and then reverse transcribed into cDNA as the sequencing template. Profiling relied on immunoSEQ multiplex PCR, and the TCRdb table lists in-frame clones only, not all of them. The data show around 120,000 clones, approximately 58% seen once. The CDR3 is 13 amino acids. CDR1 is SGHDT, CDR2 YYEEEE, per germline. V was pared by 4 bases and J by 1 base, with 8 bases between. Sequenced: CD4+ T cells sorted from blood. The rearrangement joins TRBV5-6 to TRBJ1-2, with D unresolved. The source is a human donor in good health. DNA of the CDR3: TGTGCCAGCAGCGGCGAAATTAACTATGGCTACACCTTC. Translating gives CASSGEINYGYTF.